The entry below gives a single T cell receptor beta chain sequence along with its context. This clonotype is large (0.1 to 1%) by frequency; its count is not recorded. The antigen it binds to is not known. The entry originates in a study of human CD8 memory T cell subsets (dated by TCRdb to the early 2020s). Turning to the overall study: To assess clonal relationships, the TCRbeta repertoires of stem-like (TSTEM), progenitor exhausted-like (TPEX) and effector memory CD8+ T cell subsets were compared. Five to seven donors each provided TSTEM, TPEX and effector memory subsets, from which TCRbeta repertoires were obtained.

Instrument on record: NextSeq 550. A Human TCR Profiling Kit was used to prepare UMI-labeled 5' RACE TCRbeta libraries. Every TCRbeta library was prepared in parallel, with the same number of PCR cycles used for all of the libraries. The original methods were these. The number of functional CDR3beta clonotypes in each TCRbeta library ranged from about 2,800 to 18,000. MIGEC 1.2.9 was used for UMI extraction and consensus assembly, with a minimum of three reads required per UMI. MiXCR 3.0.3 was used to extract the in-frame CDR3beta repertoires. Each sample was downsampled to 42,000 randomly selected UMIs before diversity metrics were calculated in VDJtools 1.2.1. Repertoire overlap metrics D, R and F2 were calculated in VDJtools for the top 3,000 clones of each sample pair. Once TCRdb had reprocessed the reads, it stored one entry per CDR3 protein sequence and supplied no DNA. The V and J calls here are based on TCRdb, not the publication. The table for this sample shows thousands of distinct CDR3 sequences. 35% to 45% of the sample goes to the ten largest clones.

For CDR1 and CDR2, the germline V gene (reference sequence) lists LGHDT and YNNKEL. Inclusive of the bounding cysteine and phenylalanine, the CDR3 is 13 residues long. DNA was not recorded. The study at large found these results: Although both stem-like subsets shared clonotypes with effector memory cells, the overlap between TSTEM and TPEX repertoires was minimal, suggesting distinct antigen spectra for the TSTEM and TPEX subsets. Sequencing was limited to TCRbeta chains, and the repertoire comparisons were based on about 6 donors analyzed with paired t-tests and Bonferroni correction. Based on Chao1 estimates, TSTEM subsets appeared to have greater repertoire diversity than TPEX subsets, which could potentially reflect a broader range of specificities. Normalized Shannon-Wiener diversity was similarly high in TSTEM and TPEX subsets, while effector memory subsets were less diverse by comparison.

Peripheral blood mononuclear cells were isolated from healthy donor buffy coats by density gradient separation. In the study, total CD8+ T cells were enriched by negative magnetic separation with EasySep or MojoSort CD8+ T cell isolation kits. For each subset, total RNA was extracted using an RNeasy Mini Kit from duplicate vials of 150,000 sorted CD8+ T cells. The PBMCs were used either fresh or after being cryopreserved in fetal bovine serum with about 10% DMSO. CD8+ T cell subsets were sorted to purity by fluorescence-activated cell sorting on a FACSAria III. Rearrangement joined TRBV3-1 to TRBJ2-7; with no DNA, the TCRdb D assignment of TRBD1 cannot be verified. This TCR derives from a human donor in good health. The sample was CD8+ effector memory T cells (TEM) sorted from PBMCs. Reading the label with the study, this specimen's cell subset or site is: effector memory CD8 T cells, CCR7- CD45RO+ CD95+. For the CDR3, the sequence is CARTRDRGYEQYF.